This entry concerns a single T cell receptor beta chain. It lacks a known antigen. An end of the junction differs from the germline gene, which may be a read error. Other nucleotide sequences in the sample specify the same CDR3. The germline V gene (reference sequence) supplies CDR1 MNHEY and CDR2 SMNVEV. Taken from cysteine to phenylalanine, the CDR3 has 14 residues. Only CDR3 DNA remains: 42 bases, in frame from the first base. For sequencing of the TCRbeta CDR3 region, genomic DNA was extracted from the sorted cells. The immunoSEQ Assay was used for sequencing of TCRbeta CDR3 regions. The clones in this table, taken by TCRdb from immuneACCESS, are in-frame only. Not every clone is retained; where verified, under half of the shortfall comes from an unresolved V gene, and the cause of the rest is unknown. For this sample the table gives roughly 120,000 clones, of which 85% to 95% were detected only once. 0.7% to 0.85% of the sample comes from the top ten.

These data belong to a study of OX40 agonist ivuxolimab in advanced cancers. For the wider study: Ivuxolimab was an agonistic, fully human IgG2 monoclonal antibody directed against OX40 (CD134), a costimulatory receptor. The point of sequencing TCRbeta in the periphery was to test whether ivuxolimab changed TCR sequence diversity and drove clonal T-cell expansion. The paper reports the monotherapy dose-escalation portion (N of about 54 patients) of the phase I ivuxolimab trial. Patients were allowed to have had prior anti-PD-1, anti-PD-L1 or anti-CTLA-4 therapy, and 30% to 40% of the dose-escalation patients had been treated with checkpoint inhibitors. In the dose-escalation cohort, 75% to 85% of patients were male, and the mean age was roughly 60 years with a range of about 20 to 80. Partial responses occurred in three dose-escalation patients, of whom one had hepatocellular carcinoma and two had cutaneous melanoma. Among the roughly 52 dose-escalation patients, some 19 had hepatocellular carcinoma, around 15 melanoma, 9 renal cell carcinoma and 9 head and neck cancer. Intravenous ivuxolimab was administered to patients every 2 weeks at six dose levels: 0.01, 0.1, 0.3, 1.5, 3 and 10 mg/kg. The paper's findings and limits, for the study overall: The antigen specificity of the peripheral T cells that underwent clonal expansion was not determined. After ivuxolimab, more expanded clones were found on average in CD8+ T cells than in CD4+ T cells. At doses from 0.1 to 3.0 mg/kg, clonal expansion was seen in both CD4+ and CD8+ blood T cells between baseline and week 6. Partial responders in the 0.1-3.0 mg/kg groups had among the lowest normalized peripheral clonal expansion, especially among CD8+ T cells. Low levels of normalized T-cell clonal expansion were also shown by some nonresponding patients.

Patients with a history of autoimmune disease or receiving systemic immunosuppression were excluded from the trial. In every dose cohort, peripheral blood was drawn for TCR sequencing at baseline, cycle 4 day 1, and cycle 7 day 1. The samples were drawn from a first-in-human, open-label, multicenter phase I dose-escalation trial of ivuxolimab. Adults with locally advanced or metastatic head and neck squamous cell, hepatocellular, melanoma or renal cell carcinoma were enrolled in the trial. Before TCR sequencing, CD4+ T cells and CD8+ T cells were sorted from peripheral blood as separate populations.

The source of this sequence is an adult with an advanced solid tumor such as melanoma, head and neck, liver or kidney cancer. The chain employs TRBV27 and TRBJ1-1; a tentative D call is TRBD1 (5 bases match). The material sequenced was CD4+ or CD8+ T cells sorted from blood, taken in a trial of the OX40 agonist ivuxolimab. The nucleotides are TGTGCCAGTAGTTTTTTGGGGGACGGCACTGAAGCTTTCTTT. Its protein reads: CASSFLGDGTEAFF.